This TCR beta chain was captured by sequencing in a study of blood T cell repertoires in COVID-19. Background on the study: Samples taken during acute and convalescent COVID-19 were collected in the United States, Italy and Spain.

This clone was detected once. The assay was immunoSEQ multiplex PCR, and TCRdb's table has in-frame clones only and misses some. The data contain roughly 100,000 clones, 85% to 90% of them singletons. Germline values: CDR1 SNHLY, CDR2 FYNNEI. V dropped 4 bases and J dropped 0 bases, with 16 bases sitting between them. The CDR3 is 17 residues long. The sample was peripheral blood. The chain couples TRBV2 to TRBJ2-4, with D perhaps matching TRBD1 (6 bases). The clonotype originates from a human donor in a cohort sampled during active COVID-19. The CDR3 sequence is CASSAKTGLLAKNIQYF. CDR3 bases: TGTGCCAGCAGTGCGAAGACAGGCCTCTTAGCCAAAAACATTCAGTACTTC. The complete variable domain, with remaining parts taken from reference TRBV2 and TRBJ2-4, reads EPEVTQTPSHQVTQMGQEVILRCVPISNHLYFYWYRQILGQKVEFLVSFYNNEISEKSEIFDDQFSVERPDGSNFTLKIRSTKLEDSAMYFCASSAKTGLLAKNIQYFGAGTRLSVL.